A selection of T cell receptor beta chains follows, all from one sample in a study of blood T cell repertoires in COVID-19. The assay was immunoSEQ multiplex PCR, and TCRdb's table has in-frame clones only and misses some. Found here are some 260,000 clones, 60% to 75% of them singletons; the top ten hold about 3.5%. Sequencing input: peripheral blood. Every receptor here comes from an elderly woman with acute or convalescent COVID-19. CDR3s include the opening cysteine and the closing phenylalanine or tryptophan. A D gene is named only where the DNA matches it firmly. Clone size is shown for a subset of rows, as once, few, many or a class of expanded clone.

cdr3_length | j_call | d_call | clone_size | v_call | cdr3_nt | cdr3_aa
15 | TRBJ1-5 | - | - | TRBV6-5 | TGTGCCAGCAGCCACGGGGGGAACCGTCGCCAGCCCCAGCATTTT | CASSHGGNRRQPQHF
15 | TRBJ1-5 | - | - | TRBV19 | TGTGCCAGTAGCACGGGACTCTTGGTAGGTCAGCCCCAGCATTTT | CASSTGLLVGQPQHF
14 | TRBJ2-7 | TRBD2 | - | TRBV7-2 | TGTGCCAGCAGCTTATTAGCGGGGGTGGGGGAGCAGTACTTC | CASSLLAGVGEQYF
15 | TRBJ2-7 | TRBD2 | - | TRBV7-2 | TGTGCCAGCAGCTTGGGGACTAGCGGCATATACGAGCAGTACTTC | CASSLGTSGIYEQYF
14 | TRBJ1-1 | - | - | TRBV6-1 | TGTGCCAGCAGTGAAGGTCGGGTGGACACTGAAGCTTTCTTT | CASSEGRVDTEAFF
13 | TRBJ1-2 | - | once | TRBV6-4 | TGTGCCAGCAGCGCTATGGGGGGTTTTGGCTACACCTTC | CASSAMGGFGYTF
17 | TRBJ2-5 | TRBD2 | - | TRBV15 | TGTGCCACCAGCAGAGATAGGGCTAGCGGGAGAAAAGAGACCCAGTACTTC | CATSRDRASGRKETQYF
15 | TRBJ2-7 | TRBD1 | - | TRBV6-5 | TGTGCCAGCAGTCCCAGACAGGGAATGAACTACGAGCAGTACTTC | CASSPRQGMNYEQYF
13 | TRBJ2-7 | - | - | TRBV6-5 | TGTGCCAGCAGTATACGGACAGACTACGAGCAGTACTTC | CASSIRTDYEQYF
13 | TRBJ2-7 | - | many | TRBV5-1 | TGCGCCAGCACCCTCTTAAGGGGCTACGAGCAGTACTTC | CASTLLRGYEQYF
15 | TRBJ2-1 | - | - | TRBV6-5 | TGTGCCAGCAGTTACACGGCAGGCCCTTCTGATGAGCAGTTCTTC | CASSYTAGPSDEQFF
16 | TRBJ2-7 | - | - | TRBV19 | TGTGCCAGTAGTATAGGGTTGGGCAGCTATTCCTACGAGCAGTACTTC | CASSIGLGSYSYEQYF
16 | TRBJ2-5 | TRBD2 | - | TRBV5-1 | TGCGCCAGCAGCTTAATACCGACTAGCGGGGGAGAGACCCAGTACTTC | CASSLIPTSGGETQYF
16 | TRBJ2-3 | - | few | TRBV4-2 | TGTGCCAGCAGCCAAGCTTGGCGGGAAATAACAGATACGCAGTATTTT | CASSQAWREITDTQYF
15 | TRBJ2-1 | - | - | TRBV2 | TGTGCCAGCAGTGAGGGCAGGGGAGCCTACAATGAGCAGTTCTTC | CASSEGRGAYNEQFF
14 | TRBJ2-4 | - | few | TRBV19 | TGTGCCAGTAGTCCACGGACAGTTAAGAACATTCAGTACTTC | CASSPRTVKNIQYF
14 | TRBJ1-1 | - | - | TRBV6-5 | TGTGCCAGCAGTTACTCGACAACGGCCACGGTTGCTTTCTTT | CASSYSTTATVAFF
13 | TRBJ1-2 | - | - | TRBV5-1 | TGCGCCAGCGGGGCAGCATCTAACTATGGCTACACCTTC | CASGAASNYGYTF
15 | TRBJ2-7 | TRBD1 | - | TRBV27 | TGTGCCAGCAGACCAGACAGGGGGGGGTCCTACGAGCAGTACTTC | CASRPDRGGSYEQYF
13 | TRBJ1-4 | - | - | TRBV7-9 | TGTGCCAGCAGCAACCCAGGGGTCGAAAAACTGTTTTTT | CASSNPGVEKLFF
12 | TRBJ1-6 | - | - | TRBV5-1 | TGCGCCAGCCGCTTAGAGAATTCACCCCTCCACTTT | CASRLENSPLHF
14 | TRBJ2-2 | - | - | TRBV15 | TGTGCCACCAGACTGGACACGTGGACCGGGGAGCTGTTTTTT | CATRLDTWTGELFF
15 | TRBJ2-7 | - | - | TRBV7-7 | TGTGCCAGCAGCTTAGGCCCAGGGGGAGGCTACGAGCAGTACTTC | CASSLGPGGGYEQYF
15 | TRBJ2-2 | TRBD1 | - | TRBV3-1/TRBV3-2 | TGTGCCAGCAGCCACCCCAGGGGGCGCACCGGGGAGCTGTTTTTT | CASSHPRGRTGELFF
13 | TRBJ1-2 | TRBD1 | - | TRBV3-1/TRBV3-2 | TGTGCCAGCAGCCGCGACAGGGTGGATGGCTACACCTTC | CASSRDRVDGYTF
14 | TRBJ2-5 | - | - | TRBV19 | TGTGCCAGTAGTATAGATTTGGGCAGTAGGACCCAGTACTTC | CASSIDLGSRTQYF
15 | TRBJ2-7 | - | - | TRBV5-1 | TGCGCCAGCAGCATGAGTCTTTCAGGAAGTCGGGAGCAGTACTTC | CASSMSLSGSREQYF
16 | TRBJ2-3 | TRBD2 | - | TRBV18 | TGTGCCAGCTCACCCTCGGGACTAGCCGGCACAGATACGCAGTATTTT | CASSPSGLAGTDTQYF
13 | TRBJ2-1 | - | - | TRBV5-4 | TGTGCCAGCAGCTTCGGTGGGAGCAATGAGCAGTTCTTC | CASSFGGSNEQFF
14 | TRBJ2-1 | TRBD2 | - | TRBV3-1/TRBV3-2 | TGTGCCAGCAGCCTCGGGACTACCTACAATGAGCAGTTCTTC | CASSLGTTYNEQFF
13 | TRBJ2-3 | - | - | TRBV7-8 | TGTGCCAGCAGCTTTGGCCGCACAGATACGCAGTATTTT | CASSFGRTDTQYF
15 | TRBJ1-2 | - | - | TRBV28 | TGTGCCAGCAGTCCTTACTTGGGCAGTAACTATGGCTACACCTTC | CASSPYLGSNYGYTF
15 | TRBJ1-1 | - | - | TRBV18 | TGTGCCAGCTCACCCAGTAAGCGCATGAACACTGAAGCTTTCTTT | CASSPSKRMNTEAFF
17 | TRBJ1-2 | TRBD1 | - | TRBV4-1 | TGCGCCAGCAGCCCGAAGGGGACAGGGGGCTTAAACTATGGCTACACCTTC | CASSPKGTGGLNYGYTF
13 | TRBJ2-7 | - | - | TRBV4-1 | TGCGCCAGCAGCCAAGTGAGAGGGTACGAGCAGTACTTC | CASSQVRGYEQYF
16 | TRBJ1-5 | - | - | TRBV6-6 | TGTGCCAGCAGCACCGGGACTTTGGTAGGCAATCAGCCCCAGCATTTT | CASSTGTLVGNQPQHF